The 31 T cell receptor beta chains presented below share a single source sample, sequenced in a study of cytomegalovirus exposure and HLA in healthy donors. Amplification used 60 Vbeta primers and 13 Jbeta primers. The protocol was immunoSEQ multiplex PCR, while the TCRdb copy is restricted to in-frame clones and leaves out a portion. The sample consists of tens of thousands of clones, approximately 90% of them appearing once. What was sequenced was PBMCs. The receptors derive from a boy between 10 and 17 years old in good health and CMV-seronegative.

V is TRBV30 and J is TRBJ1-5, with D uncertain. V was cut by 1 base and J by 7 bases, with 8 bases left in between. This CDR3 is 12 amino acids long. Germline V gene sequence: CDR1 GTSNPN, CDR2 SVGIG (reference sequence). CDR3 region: CAWSESGQPQHF. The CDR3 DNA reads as TGTGCCTGGAGTGAGTCAGGACAGCCCCAGCATTTT.

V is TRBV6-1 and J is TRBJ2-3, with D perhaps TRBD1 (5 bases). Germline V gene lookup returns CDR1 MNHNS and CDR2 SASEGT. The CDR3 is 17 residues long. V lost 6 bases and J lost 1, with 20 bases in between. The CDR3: CASREIQGIRGTDTQYF. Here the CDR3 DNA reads TGTGCCAGCAGAGAAATCCAGGGAATAAGGGGCACAGATACGCAGTATTTT.

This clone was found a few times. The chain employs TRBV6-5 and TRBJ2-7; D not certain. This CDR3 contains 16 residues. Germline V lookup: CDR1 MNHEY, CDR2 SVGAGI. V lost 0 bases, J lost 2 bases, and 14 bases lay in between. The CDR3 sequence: CASSYSMGLKTYEQYF. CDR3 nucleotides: TGTGCCAGCAGTTACTCGATGGGCCTCAAAACCTACGAGCAGTACTTC.

The chain's CDR3 is CSAGDYNEQFF. The CDR3 DNA follows: TGCAGTGCCGGGGACTACAATGAGCAGTTCTTC. This rearrangement joins TRBV20-1 to TRBJ2-1, with D possibly TRBD2 on 5 matching bases. Deletions cut 6 bases from V and 3 bases from J, with 6 bases between. Germline CDR1 and CDR2: DFQATT and SNEGSKA (reference sequence). This CDR3 region has 11 residues.

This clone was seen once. For the CDR3, the DNA is TGCGCCAGCTCCGGGACAGGGCAAAATACGCAGTATTTT. This gives the protein CASSGTGQNTQYF. J is TRBJ2-3 and V is TRBV5-1; 9 bases map to TRBD1. After removal of 7 bases from V and 7 bases from J, the junction contained 7 bases not matched to a gene. This CDR3 has 13 residues. Germline lookup yields CDR1 SGHRS and CDR2 YFSETQ.

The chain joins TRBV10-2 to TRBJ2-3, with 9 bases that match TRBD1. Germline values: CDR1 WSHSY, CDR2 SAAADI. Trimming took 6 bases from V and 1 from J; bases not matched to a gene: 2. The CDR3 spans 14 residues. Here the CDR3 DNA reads TGCGCCAGCAGGCGACAGGGGGGCACAGATACGCAGTATTTT. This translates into CASRRQGGTDTQYF.

The CDR3 protein is CASSYSLWGGYNEQFF. The CDR3 nucleotides are TGTGCCAGCAGTTATTCTCTCTGGGGGGGATACAATGAGCAGTTCTTC. J is TRBJ2-1 and V is TRBV6-6; 7 nucleotides align to TRBD2. Germline CDR1 and CDR2: MNHNY and SVGAGI (reference sequence). The trim removed 3 bases at V and 4 bases at J, leaving 9 bases unmatched. The CDR3 loop spans 16 amino acids.

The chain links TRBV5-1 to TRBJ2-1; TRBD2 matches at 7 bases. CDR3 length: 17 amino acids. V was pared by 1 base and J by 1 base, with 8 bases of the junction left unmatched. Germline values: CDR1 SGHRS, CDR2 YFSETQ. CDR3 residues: CASSLSLGGMSYNEQFF. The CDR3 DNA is TGCGCCAGCAGCTTGAGTCTGGGGGGGATGTCCTACAATGAGCAGTTCTTC.

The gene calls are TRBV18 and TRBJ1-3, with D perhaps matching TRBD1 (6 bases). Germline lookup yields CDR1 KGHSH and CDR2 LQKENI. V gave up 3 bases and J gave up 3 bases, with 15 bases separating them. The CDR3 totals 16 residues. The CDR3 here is CASSPFDRSGGNTIYF. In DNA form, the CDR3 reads TGTGCCAGCTCACCCTTCGACAGGTCAGGTGGAAACACCATATATTTT.

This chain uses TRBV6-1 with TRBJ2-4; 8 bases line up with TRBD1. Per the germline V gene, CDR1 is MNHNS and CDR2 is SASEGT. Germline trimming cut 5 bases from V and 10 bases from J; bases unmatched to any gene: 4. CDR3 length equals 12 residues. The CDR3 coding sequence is TGTGCCAGCAGTACGGACAGGGCAATTCAGTACTTC. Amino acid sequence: CASSTDRAIQYF.

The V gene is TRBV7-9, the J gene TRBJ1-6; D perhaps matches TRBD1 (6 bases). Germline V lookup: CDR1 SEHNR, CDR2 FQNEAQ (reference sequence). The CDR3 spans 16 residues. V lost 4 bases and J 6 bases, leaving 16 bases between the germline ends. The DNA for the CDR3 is TGTGCCAGCAGCTATATACCGGGACAAAGTAATTCACCCCTCCACTTT. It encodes CASSYIPGQSNSPLHF.

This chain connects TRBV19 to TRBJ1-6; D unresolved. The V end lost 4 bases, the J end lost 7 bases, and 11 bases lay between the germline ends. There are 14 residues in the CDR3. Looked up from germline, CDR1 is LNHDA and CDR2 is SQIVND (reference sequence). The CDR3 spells CASSNQRRNSPLHF. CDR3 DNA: TGTGCCAGTAGTAATCAACGGAGAAATTCACCCCTCCACTTT.

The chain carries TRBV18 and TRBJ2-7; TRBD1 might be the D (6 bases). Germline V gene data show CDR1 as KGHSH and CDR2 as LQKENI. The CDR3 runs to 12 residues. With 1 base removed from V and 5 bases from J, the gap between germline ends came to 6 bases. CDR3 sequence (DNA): TGTGCCAGCTCACCACAGGGGGACGAGCAGTACTTC. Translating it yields CASSPQGDEQYF. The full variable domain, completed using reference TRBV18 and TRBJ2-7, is NAGVMQNPRHLVRRRGQEARLRCSPMKGHSHVYWYRQLPEEGLKFMVYLQKENIIDESGMPKERFSAEFPKEGPSILRIQQVVRGDSAAYFCASSPQGDEQYFGPGTRLTVT.

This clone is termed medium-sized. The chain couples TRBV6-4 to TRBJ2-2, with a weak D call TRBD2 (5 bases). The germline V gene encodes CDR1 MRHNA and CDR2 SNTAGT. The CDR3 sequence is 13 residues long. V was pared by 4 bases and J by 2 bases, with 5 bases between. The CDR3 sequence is CASSGTNTGELFF. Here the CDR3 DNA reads TGTGCCAGCAGTGGGACTAACACCGGGGAGCTGTTTTTT.

CDR3 sequence (DNA): TGTGCCAGCAGCAAATGGCCCAGGGAGGACACAGATACGCAGTATTTT. This translates into CASSKWPREDTDTQYF. This chain joins TRBV21-1 and TRBJ2-3; the table's D call, TRBD2, has no DNA check behind it. TRBV21-1 is shown as a pseudogene. The CDR3 loop spans 16 amino acids.

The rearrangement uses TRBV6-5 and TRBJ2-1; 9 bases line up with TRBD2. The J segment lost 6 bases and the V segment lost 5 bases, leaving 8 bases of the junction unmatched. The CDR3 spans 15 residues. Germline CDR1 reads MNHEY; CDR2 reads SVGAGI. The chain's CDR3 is CASSSLAGGRNEQFF. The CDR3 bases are TGTGCCAGCAGTAGCCTCGCGGGGGGGCGCAATGAGCAGTTCTTC.

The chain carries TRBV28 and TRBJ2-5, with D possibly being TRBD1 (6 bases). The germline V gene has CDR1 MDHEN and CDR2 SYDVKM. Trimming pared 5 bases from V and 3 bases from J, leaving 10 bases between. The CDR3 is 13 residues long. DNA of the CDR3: TGTGCCAGCAGTAGGACAGAGAAAGAGACCCAGTACTTC. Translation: CASSRTEKETQYF.

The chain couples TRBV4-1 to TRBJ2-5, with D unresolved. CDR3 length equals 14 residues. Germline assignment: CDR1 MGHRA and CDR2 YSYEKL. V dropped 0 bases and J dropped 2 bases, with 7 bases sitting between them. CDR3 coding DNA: TGCGCCAGCAGCCAAGAGTCGTTACAAGAGACCCAGTACTTC. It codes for CASSQESLQETQYF.

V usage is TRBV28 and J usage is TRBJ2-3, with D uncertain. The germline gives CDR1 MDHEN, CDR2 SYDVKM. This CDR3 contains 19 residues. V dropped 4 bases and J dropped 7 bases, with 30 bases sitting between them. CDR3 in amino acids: CASSSPTQAGTYELYTQYF. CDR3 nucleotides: TGTGCCAGCAGTTCCCCCACCCAGGCAGGCACCTATGAGCTTTATACGCAGTATTTT.

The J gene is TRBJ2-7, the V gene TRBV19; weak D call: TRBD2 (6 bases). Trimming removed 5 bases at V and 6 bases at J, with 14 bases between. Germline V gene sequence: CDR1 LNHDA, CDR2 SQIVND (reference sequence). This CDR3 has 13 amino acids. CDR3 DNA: TGTGCCAGTAGTGCCCGGGACTGGACCGAGCAGTACTTC. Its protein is CASSARDWTEQYF.

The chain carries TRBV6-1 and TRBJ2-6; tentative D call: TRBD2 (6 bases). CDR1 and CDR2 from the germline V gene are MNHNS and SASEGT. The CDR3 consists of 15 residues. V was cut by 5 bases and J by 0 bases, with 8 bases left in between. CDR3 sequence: CASSKEGSGANVLTF. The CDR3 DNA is TGTGCCAGCAGTAAGGAGGGCTCTGGGGCCAACGTCCTGACTTTC.

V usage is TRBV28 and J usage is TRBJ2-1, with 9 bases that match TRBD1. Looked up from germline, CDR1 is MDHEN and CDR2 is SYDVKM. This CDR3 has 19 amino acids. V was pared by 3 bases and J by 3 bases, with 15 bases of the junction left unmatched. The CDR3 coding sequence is TGTGCCAGCAGTTTCTCGCCCTACACCCTGGGACAGGGCTACAATGAGCAGTTCTTC. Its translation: CASSFSPYTLGQGYNEQFF.

The CDR3 region is CASRTGGLYEQYF. CDR3 in DNA: TGTGCCAGCAGGACAGGGGGTCTCTACGAGCAGTACTTC. The J gene is TRBJ2-7, the V gene TRBV28; 9 bases are shared with TRBD1. The V segment lost 6 bases and the J segment 3 bases; nucleotides outside the gene matches: 3. CDR3 size: 13 residues. The germline V gene has CDR1 MDHEN and CDR2 SYDVKM.

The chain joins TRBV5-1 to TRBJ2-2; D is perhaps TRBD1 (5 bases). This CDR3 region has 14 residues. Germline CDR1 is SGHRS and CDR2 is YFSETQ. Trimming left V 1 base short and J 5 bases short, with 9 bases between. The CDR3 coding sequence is TGCGCCAGCAGCTTGTACAGGATTACCGGGGAGCTGTTTTTT. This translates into CASSLYRITGELFF. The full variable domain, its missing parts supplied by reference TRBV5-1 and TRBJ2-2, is KAGVTQTPRYLIKTRGQQVTLSCSPISGHRSVSWYQQTPGQGLQFLFEYFSETQRNKGNFPGRFSGRQFSNSRSEMNVSTLELGDSALYLCASSLYRITGELFFGEGSRLTVL.

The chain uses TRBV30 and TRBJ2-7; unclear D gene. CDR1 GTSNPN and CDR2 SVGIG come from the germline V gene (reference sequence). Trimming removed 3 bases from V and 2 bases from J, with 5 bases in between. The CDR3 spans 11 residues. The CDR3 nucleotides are TGTGCCTGGAGAGAGGCCTACGAGCAGTACTTC. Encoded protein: CAWREAYEQYF.

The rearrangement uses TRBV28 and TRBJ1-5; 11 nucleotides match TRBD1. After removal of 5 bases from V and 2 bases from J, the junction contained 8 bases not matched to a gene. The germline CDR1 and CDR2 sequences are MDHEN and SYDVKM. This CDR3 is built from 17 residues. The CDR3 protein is CASSPRDRGYGNQPQHF. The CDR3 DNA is TGTGCCAGCAGTCCCCGGGACAGGGGGTACGGCAATCAGCCCCAGCATTTT.

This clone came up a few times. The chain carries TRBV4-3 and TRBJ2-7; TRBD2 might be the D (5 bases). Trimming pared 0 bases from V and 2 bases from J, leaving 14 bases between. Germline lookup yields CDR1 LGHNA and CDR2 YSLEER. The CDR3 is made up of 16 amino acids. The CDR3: CASSQDEKGAPYEQYF. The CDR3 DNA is TGCGCCAGCAGCCAAGATGAGAAGGGAGCCCCCTACGAGCAGTACTTC.

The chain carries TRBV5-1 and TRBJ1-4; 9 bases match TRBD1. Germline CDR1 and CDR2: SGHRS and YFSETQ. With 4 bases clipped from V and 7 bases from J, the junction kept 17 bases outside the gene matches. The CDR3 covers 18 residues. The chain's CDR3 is CASSGGGRTGDDGEKLFF. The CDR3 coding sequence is TGCGCCAGCAGCGGGGGGGGGAGGACAGGGGACGACGGTGAAAAACTGTTTTTT.

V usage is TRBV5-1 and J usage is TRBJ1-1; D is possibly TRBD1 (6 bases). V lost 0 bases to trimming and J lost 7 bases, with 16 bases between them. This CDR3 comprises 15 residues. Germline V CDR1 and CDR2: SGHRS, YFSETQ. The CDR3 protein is CASSLAAGVPFEAFF. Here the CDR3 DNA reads TGCGCCAGCAGCTTGGCTGCAGGGGTGCCCTTTGAAGCTTTCTTT.

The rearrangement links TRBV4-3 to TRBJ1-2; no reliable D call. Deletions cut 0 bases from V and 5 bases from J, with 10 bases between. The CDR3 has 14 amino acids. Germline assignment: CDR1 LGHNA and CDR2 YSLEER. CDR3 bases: TGCGCCAGCAGCCAAGATGGGAGGGATTATGGCTACACCTTC. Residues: CASSQDGRDYGYTF.

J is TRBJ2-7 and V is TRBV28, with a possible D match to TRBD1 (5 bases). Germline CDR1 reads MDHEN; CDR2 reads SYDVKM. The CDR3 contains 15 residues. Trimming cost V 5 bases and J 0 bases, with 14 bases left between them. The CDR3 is CASSPSTESSYEQYF. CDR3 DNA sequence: TGTGCCAGCAGTCCTTCGACAGAGAGCTCCTACGAGCAGTACTTC.